Given below is one T cell receptor (beta chain) in context. Its antigen is unidentified. These data come from a study of OX40 agonist ivuxolimab in advanced cancers. Overall study context: A male proportion of 82.7% was recorded, with mean age about 60 years and range about 23 to 90. Study-level points and caveats: Nonresponders, in some cases, also had low normalized T-cell clonal expansion. In the 0.1 to 3.0 mg/kg range, CD4+ and CD8+ blood T cells had expanded clonally by week 6.

The method was immunoSEQ multiplex PCR; TCRdb's version includes in-frame clones alone and lacks a portion of them. Here the sample spans 65,000 to 85,000 clones, roughly 92% being singletons. The length of the CDR3 is 11 residues. The V end lost 1 base, the J end lost 3 bases, and 3 bases lay between the germline ends. Germline loops: CDR1 DFQATT, CDR2 SNEGSKA (reference sequence). Sequencing used CD4+ or CD8+ T cells sorted from blood, obtained in a trial of the OX40 agonist ivuxolimab. The clonotype comes from an adult with an advanced solid tumor such as melanoma, head and neck, liver or kidney cancer. V is TRBV20-1 and J is TRBJ1-1; no definite D call. Here the CDR3 reads CSARGDTEAFF. The CDR3 coding sequence is TGCAGTGCTAGAGGCGACACTGAAGCTTTCTTT.